This T cell receptor (beta chain) was captured by sequencing in a study of immune cell composition in non-small cell lung cancer. The CDR3 covers 14 residues. V gave up 7 bases and J gave up 4 bases; unmatched junction bases: 7. Germline values: CDR1 MDHEN, CDR2 SYDVKM. Assay used: immunoSEQ multiplex PCR; TCRdb lists only in-frame clones, some missing. Found here are over 4,000 clones, roughly 80% of them singletons; the top ten hold approximately 10%. Sequencing was performed on lung tumor tissue. The receptor was isolated from a human donor with non-small cell lung cancer. J is TRBJ2-7 and V is TRBV28; 10 bases map to TRBD1. This CDR3 reads CASTRRDRGYEQYF. The CDR3 DNA reads as TGTGCCAGCACACGCCGGGACAGGGGATACGAGCAGTACTTC.